This TCR beta chain was recovered during a study of shared clonotypes between healthy human individuals. Profiled with immunoSEQ multiplex PCR; TCRdb holds only in-frame clones, not every one. The sample lists 450,000 to 500,000 clones; roughly 80% were seen once. This CDR3 is 14 amino acids long. CDR1 is SGHNT, CDR2 YYREEE, per germline (reference sequence). Trimming shortened V by 4 bases and J by 1 base, and 10 bases separated the two germline ends. The sequence derives from a woman aged 40 to 49 in good health. Some clones in this sample may be carry-over from other donors' samples. V gene TRBV5-4 combines with J gene TRBJ2-3; no firm D call. Sequenced: PBMCs. The DNA for the CDR3 is TGTGCCAGCAGCCTCGGAATAGGCACAGATACGCAGTATTTT. It yields the protein CASSLGIGTDTQYF.